This is a list of T cell receptor beta chains from one sample in a study of T cell responses to AZD1222 COVID-19 vaccine. The table came from immunoSEQ multiplex PCR; TCRdb's copy has only in-frame clones and leaves some out. This table has about 46,000 clones, roughly 90% appearing once. Sequencing was performed on peripheral blood, taken 28 days after the second AZD1222 dose. All receptors come from an adult who received the AZD1222 COVID-19 vaccine. Both conserved end residues are part of each CDR3. Fields, in order: clone size, V gene, J gene, CDR3 protein. Clone size appears in some rows only: once, few, many, or a class for an expanded clone.

.,TRBV9,TRBJ1-1,CASSPVPTRSTEAFF
.,TRBV7-3,TRBJ1-6,CASSLSSGSSPLHF
.,TRBV11-2,TRBJ1-2,CASSPYFNYGYTF
.,TRBV27,TRBJ2-5,CASSKRDRSQETQYF
.,TRBV5-1,TRBJ1-2,CASSLGGNYGYTF
.,TRBV10-1,TRBJ2-2,CASSPSGGLNTGELFF
.,TRBV6-5,TRBJ1-2,CASRDTYGYTF
once,TRBV21-1,TRBJ2-1,CASSKCISGTPDPYNEQFF
.,TRBV10-2,TRBJ1-1,CASSPGPIGTEAFF
.,TRBV6-5,TRBJ1-5,CASSLGGTDQPQHF
.,TRBV6-5,TRBJ2-1,CASSYSYRDYEQFF
.,TRBV15,TRBJ1-3,CATSRETRNRNTIYF
once,TRBV5-1,TRBJ1-5,CASSLTGTEPQHF
.,TRBV10-1,TRBJ1-1,CASSEYGNTEAFF
.,TRBV4-3,TRBJ2-2,CASSPGLGFSGELFF
.,TRBV11-3,TRBJ1-5,CASIPRDRAYSNQPQHF
.,TRBV7-9,TRBJ1-4,CASSWGQGDEKLFF
.,TRBV6-6,TRBJ1-5,CASSVRGSGNQPQHF
.,TRBV18,TRBJ2-1,CASSPPSSRGNEQFF
few,TRBV7-2,TRBJ1-6,CASSLATGGLAPLHF
.,TRBV9,TRBJ2-1,CASSVVRGGGNEQFF
once,TRBV12-3/TRBV12-4,TRBJ2-2,CASSLYPGELFF
.,TRBV5-1,TRBJ2-6,CASSLGQRVLTF
.,TRBV4-1,TRBJ1-2,CASSQVRGIYGYTF
once,TRBV11-2,TRBJ1-1,CASSLVGIENTEAFF
.,TRBV7-2,TRBJ2-1,CASSWTSGLNNEQFF
.,TRBV12-5,TRBJ1-2,CASGLVGSWGYTF
.,TRBV25-1,TRBJ2-5,CASSEYGGSAETQYF
.,TRBV18,TRBJ1-1,CASSPQKNTEAFF
once,TRBV27,TRBJ1-6,CASSLEQGRNSPLHF
.,TRBV18,TRBJ2-6,CASSPNSGANVLTF
.,TRBV4-1,TRBJ1-1,CASSRSVTSRNTEAFF
.,TRBV6-1,TRBJ1-2,CASSELRTGGYTF
.,TRBV7-2,TRBJ2-3,CASSSSTSGGLWQYF
once,TRBV19,TRBJ2-7,CASSVLQGLVPYEQYF
.,TRBV10-2,TRBJ1-1,CASSAGQSEAFF
.,TRBV5-5,TRBJ1-1,CASSRRGSTEAFF
few,TRBV7-2,TRBJ1-3,CASSLGVAGNTIYF
.,TRBV9,TRBJ1-2,CASSVLPYYGYTF
.,TRBV13,TRBJ2-7,CASSFGPDRAEQYF
.,TRBV19,TRBJ2-1,CASSLGQGNNEQFF
.,TRBV19,TRBJ1-6,CASSPASGIFNSPLHF
.,TRBV9,TRBJ2-7,CASSVAPTYEQYF
few,TRBV25-1,TRBJ2-7,CASSSAGSSYEQYF
.,TRBV3-1/TRBV3-2,TRBJ1-5,CASSPDRRGNQPQHF
.,TRBV30,TRBJ2-7,CAWKLSGGSSYEQYF
.,TRBV7-3,TRBJ2-1,CASSAATSDNEQFF
.,TRBV4-3,TRBJ1-4,CASSQVRVAGEKLFF
.,TRBV10-2,TRBJ2-5,CASSVGILAGVGETQYF
.,TRBV5-1,TRBJ2-1,CASRTSGRVDEQFF
.,TRBV12-3/TRBV12-4,TRBJ2-1,CASSPGLYNEQFF
once,TRBV5-5,TRBJ2-1,CASSSPPRDEQFF
once,TRBV12-5,TRBJ2-2,CASGLGHDTGELFF